A selection of T cell receptor beta chains follows, all from one sample in a study of blood T cell repertoires in COVID-19. Clones were read by immunoSEQ multiplex PCR, and TCRdb kept only the in-frame ones, dropping some. The repertoire consists of 85,000 to 130,000 clones, with 65% to 90% occurring once and the leading ten covering 4.5% to 5.5%. Sequencing was done on a sample of peripheral blood. The source is a man aged 60 to 75 with acute or convalescent COVID-19. The CDR3 runs from the conserved cysteine through the conserved F or W. Fields, in order: CDR3 protein, CDR3 DNA, V gene, J gene, clone size, D gene. A D gene is named only where the DNA matches it firmly. A row's size may be missing; if present it is once, few, many or a size class.

CDR3aa: CASSLRRDTNYGYTF
CDR3nt: TGTGCCAGCAGTCTCCGCAGGGATACTAACTATGGCTACACCTTC
v_gene: TRBV2
j_gene: TRBJ1-2
abundance: NA
d_gene: NA

CDR3aa: CASRPGLVVIYEQYF
CDR3nt: TGTGCCAGCAGACCGGGACTAGTCGTAATCTACGAGCAGTACTTC
v_gene: TRBV6-5
j_gene: TRBJ2-7
abundance: NA
d_gene: TRBD2

CDR3aa: CSVERDRGRAFF
CDR3nt: TGCAGCGTTGAAAGGGACAGGGGGCGTGCTTTCTTT
v_gene: TRBV29-1
j_gene: TRBJ1-1
abundance: NA
d_gene: TRBD1

CDR3aa: CASSQESGGEQPQHF
CDR3nt: TGCGCCAGCAGCCAAGAATCAGGGGGAGAACAGCCCCAGCATTTT
v_gene: TRBV4-1
j_gene: TRBJ1-5
abundance: once
d_gene: TRBD1

CDR3aa: CASSSLAGGRYNEQFF
CDR3nt: TGCGCCAGCAGCAGTCTAGCGGGAGGGCGTTACAATGAGCAGTTCTTC
v_gene: TRBV5-1
j_gene: TRBJ2-1
abundance: once
d_gene: TRBD2

CDR3aa: CASSPGLASVGELFF
CDR3nt: TGTGCCAGCAGCCCCGGACTAGCATCGGTCGGGGAGCTGTTTTTT
v_gene: TRBV11-2
j_gene: TRBJ2-2
abundance: few
d_gene: TRBD2

CDR3aa: CAISDRASSPLHF
CDR3nt: TGTGCCATCAGTGACAGGGCAAGTTCACCCCTCCACTTT
v_gene: TRBV10-3
j_gene: TRBJ1-6
abundance: NA
d_gene: NA

CDR3aa: CASSYLQGTGTDTQYF
CDR3nt: TGTGCCAGCAGTTACCTACAGGGTACCGGCACAGATACGCAGTATTTT
v_gene: TRBV6-2/TRBV6-3
j_gene: TRBJ2-3
abundance: NA
d_gene: NA

CDR3aa: CASSLGGQGEAEQYF
CDR3nt: TGTGCCAGCAGCTTAGGAGGACAGGGGGAGGCCGAGCAGTACTTC
v_gene: TRBV7-9
j_gene: TRBJ2-7
abundance: few
d_gene: TRBD1

CDR3aa: CASSPQAGGVQETQYF
CDR3nt: TGTGCCAGCAGCCCCCAAGCGGGAGGCGTACAAGAGACCCAGTACTTC
v_gene: TRBV7-6
j_gene: TRBJ2-5
abundance: NA
d_gene: TRBD2

CDR3aa: CASSLSSEGEQYF
CDR3nt: TGTGCTAGCAGCTTATCTAGTGAGGGCGAGCAGTACTTC
v_gene: TRBV7-7
j_gene: TRBJ2-7
abundance: NA
d_gene: NA

CDR3aa: CASSPETGRNTEAFF
CDR3nt: TGTGCCAGCTCACCTGAGACAGGGAGGAACACTGAAGCTTTCTTT
v_gene: TRBV18
j_gene: TRBJ1-1
abundance: NA
d_gene: TRBD1

CDR3aa: CASSADRGNQPQHF
CDR3nt: TGTGCCAGCAGCGCGGACAGAGGCAATCAGCCCCAGCATTTT
v_gene: TRBV7-2
j_gene: TRBJ1-5
abundance: NA
d_gene: NA

CDR3aa: CASSRGRTGGYGYTF
CDR3nt: TGTGCCAGTTCGCGGGGGAGAACCGGGGGGTATGGCTACACCTTC
v_gene: TRBV28
j_gene: TRBJ1-2
abundance: few
d_gene: NA